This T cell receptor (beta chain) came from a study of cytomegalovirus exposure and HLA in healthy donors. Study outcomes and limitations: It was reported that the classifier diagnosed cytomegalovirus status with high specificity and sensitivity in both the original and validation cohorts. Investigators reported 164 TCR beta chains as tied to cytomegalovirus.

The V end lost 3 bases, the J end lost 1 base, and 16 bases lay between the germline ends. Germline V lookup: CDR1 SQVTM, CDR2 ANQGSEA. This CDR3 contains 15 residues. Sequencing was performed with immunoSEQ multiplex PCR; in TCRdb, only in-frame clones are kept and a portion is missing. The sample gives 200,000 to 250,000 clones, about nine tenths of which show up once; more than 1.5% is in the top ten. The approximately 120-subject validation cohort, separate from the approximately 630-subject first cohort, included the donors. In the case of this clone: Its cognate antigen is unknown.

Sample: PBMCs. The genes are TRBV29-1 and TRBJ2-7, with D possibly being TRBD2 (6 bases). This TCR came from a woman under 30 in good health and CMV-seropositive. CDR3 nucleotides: TGCAGCGTTGAGGTGGGGTTCGGGGGTTCCTACGAGCAGTACTTC. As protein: CSVEVGFGGSYEQYF.